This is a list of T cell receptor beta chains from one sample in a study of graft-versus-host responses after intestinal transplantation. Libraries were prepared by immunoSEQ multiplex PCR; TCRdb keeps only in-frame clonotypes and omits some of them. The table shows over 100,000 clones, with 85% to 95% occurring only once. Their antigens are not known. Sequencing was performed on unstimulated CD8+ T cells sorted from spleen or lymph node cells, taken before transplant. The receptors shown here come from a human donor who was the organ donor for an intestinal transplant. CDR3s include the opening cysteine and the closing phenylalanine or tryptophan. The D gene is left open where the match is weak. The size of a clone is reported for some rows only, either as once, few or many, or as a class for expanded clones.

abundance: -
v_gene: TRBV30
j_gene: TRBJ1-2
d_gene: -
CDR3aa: CAFPRGDYGYTF
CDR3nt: TGTGCCTTTCCGAGGGGAGACTATGGCTACACCTTC

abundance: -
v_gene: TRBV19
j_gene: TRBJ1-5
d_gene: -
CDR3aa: CASREISWGGNQPQHF
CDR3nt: TGTGCCAGTAGGGAGATCAGTTGGGGTGGGAATCAGCCCCAGCATTTT

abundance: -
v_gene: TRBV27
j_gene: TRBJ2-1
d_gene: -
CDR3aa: CASSPIGSGTRDNEQFF
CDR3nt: TGTGCCAGCAGTCCCATCGGTAGCGGCACACGCGACAATGAGCAGTTCTTC

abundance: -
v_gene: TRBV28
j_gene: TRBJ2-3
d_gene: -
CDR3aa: CASGPWGPPFPSTDTQYF
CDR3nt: TGTGCCAGCGGCCCATGGGGTCCCCCATTTCCTAGCACAGATACGCAGTATTTT

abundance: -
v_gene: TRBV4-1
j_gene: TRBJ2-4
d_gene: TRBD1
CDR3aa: CASSQVLRDSKNIQYF
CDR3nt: TGCGCCAGCAGCCAAGTGCTTCGGGACAGTAAAAACATTCAGTACTTC

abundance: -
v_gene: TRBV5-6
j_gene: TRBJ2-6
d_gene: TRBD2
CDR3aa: CASSLAGLAPSSGANVLTF
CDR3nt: TGTGCCAGCAGCTTGGCGGGACTAGCGCCCAGCTCTGGGGCCAACGTCCTGACTTTC

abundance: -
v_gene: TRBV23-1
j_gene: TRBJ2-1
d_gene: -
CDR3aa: CASICGRTYNEQFF
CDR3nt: TGCGCCAGCATCTGCGGCAGGACCTACAATGAGCAGTTCTTC

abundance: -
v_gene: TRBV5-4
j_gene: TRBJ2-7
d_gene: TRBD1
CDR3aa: CASSPDRAYEQYF
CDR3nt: TGTGCCAGCAGCCCCGACAGGGCCTACGAGCAGTACTTC

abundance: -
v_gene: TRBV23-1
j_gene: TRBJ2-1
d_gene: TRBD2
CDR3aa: CATGTTYNEQFF
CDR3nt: TGCGCCACCGGGACTACGTACAATGAGCAGTTCTTC

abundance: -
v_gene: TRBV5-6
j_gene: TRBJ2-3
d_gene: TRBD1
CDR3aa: CASSVTGAYTDTQYF
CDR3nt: TGTGCCAGCAGCGTGACAGGGGCCTACACAGATACGCAGTATTTT

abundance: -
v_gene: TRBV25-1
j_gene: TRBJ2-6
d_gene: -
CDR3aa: CASSSPEGTGANVLTF
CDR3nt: TGTGCCAGCAGTTCTCCGGAGGGGACTGGGGCCAACGTCCTGACTTTC

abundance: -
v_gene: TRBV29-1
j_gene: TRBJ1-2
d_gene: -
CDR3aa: CSVAGGSNYGYTF
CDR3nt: TGCAGCGTTGCTGGTGGATCTAACTATGGCTACACCTTC

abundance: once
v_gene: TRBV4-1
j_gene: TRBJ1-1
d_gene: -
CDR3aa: CASSPDGYTEAFF
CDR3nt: TGCGCCAGCAGCCCCGACGGATACACTGAAGCTTTCTTT

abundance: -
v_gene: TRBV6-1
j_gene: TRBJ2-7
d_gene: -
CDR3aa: CASSEVERAHEQYF
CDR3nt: TGTGCCAGCAGTGAGGTAGAGAGGGCCCACGAGCAGTACTTC

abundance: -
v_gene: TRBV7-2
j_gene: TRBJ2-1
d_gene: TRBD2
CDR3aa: CASSLAASGRHEQFF
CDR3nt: TGTGCCAGCAGCTTAGCGGCTAGCGGGAGACATGAGCAGTTCTTC

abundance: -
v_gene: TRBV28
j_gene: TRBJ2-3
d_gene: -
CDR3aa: CASSFNQGESDTQYF
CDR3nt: TGTGCCAGCAGTTTTAACCAGGGCGAGTCAGATACGCAGTATTTT